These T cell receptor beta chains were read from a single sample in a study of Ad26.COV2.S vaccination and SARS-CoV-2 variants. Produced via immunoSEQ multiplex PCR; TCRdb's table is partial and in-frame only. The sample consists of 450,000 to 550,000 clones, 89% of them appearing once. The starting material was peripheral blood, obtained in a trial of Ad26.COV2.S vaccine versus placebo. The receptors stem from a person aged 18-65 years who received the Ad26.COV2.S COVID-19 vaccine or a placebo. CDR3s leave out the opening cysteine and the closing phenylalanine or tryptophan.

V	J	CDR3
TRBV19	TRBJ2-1	ASSIGGAYNEQF
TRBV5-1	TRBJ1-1	ASSPQGWGTEAF
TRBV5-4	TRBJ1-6	ASSLSWGSSYNSPLH
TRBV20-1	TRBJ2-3	SASGAQGVSSASTDTQY
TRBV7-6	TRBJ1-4	ASSFTGDGKLF
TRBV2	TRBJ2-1	ASVWDKANEQF
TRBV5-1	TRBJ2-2	ASSLGLVGDVNTGELF
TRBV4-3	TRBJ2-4	ASSQVLDSLQY
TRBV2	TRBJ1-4	ASSEVDEKLF
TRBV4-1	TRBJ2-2	ASSQVLRLNTGELF
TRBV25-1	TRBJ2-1	ASSEPAGPGNEQF
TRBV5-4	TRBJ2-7	ASSLTGGDYEQY
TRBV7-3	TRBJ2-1	ASSSDTYNEQF
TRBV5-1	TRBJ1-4	ASSFQGANEKLF
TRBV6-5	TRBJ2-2	ASRDSWGNTGELF
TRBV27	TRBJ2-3	ASSPLSPGYVDTQY
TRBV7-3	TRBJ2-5	ASSSRPSGGLETQY
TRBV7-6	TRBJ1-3	ASSSTGLETGLSFLY
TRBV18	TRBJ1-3	ASSPLRELAGNTIY
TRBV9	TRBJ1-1	ASSVQGATGLDTEAF
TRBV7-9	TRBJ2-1	ASSLALGGGRNEQF
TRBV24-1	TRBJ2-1	ATSDPTSGGIDEQF
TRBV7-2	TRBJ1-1	ASSLLGQANTEAF
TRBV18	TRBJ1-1	ASSPPGSGNTEAF
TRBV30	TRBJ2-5	AWSVGGPGETQY
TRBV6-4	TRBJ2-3	ASSADRGIGTDTQY
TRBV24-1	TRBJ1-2	ATSDLDRVYGYT
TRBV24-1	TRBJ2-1	ATSDPGTGFGDEQF
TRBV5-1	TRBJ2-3	ASSSGRTDTQY
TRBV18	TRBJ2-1	ASSPSRLAGGSNEQF
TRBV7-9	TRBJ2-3	ASSFRDRLRDTQY
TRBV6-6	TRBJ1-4	ASRGTGVKLF
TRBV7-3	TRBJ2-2	ASSLTLDGGELF
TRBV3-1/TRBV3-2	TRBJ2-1	ASSQSAGGEQF
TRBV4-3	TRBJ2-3	ASSPTPSEITDTQY
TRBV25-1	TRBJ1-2	ASSDHPGQGVIYGYT
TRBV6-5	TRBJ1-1	ASSSSDRGLTEAF
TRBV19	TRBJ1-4	ASSMTAGDEKLF
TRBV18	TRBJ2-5	ASSPPRLAGHEETQY
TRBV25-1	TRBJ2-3	ASSLWSADTQY
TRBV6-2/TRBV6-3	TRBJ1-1	ASSYSRDSLNTEAF